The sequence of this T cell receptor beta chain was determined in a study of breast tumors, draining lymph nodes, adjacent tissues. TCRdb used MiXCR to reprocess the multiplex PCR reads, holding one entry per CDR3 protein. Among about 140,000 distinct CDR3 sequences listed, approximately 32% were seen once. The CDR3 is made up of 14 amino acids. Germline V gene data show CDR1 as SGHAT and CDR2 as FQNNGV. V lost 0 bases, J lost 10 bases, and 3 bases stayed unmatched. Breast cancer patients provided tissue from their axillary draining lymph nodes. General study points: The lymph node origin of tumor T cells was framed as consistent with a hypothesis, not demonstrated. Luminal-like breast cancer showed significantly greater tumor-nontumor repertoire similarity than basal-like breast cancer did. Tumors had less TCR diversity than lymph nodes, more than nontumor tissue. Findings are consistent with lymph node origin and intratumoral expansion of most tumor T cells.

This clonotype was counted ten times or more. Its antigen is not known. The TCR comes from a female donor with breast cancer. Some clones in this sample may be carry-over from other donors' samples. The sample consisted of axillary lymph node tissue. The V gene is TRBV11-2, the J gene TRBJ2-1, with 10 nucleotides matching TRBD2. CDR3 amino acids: CASSLEAGGGEQFF. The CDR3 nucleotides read TGTGCCAGCAGCTTAGAAGCGGGGGGGGGCGAGCAGTTCTTC.